The 2 T cell receptor beta chains listed next were all sequenced from one sample in a study of T-cell memory formation after mild COVID-19. Each CDR3 protein is one row after TCRdb ran MiXCR on the 5' RACE reads. In the table there are about 200,000 distinct CDR3 sequences, about 16% of which are singletons. Sequenced material: PBMCs or a T cell subset sorted from them (not recorded which). The receptors were sampled from an adult woman who had mild COVID-19 (a few samples of this study predate the infection). Cell type and time point are not known.

V is TRBV6-5 and J is TRBJ2-7, with TRBD1 matching over 10 bases. The CDR3 spans 14 residues. Losses at the gene ends were 6 bases for V and 7 bases for J; bases not matched to a gene: 9. Germline V gene data show CDR1 as MNHEY and CDR2 as SVGAGI. CDR3 amino acids: CASRNPGTGEEQYF. CDR3 DNA sequence: TGTGCCAGCAGAAACCCCGGGACAGGGGAAGAGCAGTACTTC.

This chain uses TRBV7-2 with TRBJ2-6, with D hard to call. CDR1 SGHTA and CDR2 FQGNSA come from the germline V gene. V dropped 5 bases and J dropped 1 base, with 9 bases sitting between them. The CDR3 loop spans 15 amino acids. The CDR3 spells CASSGGASGANVLTF. The CDR3 DNA reads as TGTGCCAGCAGCGGCGGTGCGTCTGGGGCCAACGTCCTGACTTTC.